This entry lists 22 T cell receptor beta chains sequenced from one sample in a study of human T cells and chemical hapten exposure. Time point defined: patch test 2, 6 weeks after DPC sensitization. Treatment reported: therapeutic diphenylcyclopropenone sensitization with weekly scalp DPC. TCRdb re-derived calls from the RACE reads in MiXCR, one entry per CDR3 protein. The data show tens of thousands of distinct CDR3 sequences, with roughly a tenth seen just once and 2% to 2.5% held by the top ten. Sequenced material: whole blood, taken in connection with sensitization to the hapten diphenylcyclopropenone (DPC). The receptors were sampled from a woman aged 25 to 45 with alopecia areata. Some clones in this sample may be carry-over from other donors' samples.

This clonotype came up a few times. This rearrangement joins TRBV5-1 to TRBJ2-2; D gene ambiguous. The V gene's germline CDR1 is SGHRS and CDR2 YFSETQ. The V gene lost 1 base and the J gene lost 0 bases, with 13 bases spanning the gap. The CDR3 spans 17 residues. The CDR3 reads CASSLFQGWANTGELFF. The CDR3 coding sequence is TGCGCCAGCAGCTTGTTCCAAGGTTGGGCGAACACCGGGGAGCTGTTTTTT.

This clonotype was observed at least ten times. This CDR3 is CASSRTGREQYF. CDR3 bases: TGTGCCAGCAGCCGGACAGGGCGCGAGCAGTACTTC. The rearrangement links TRBV7-9 to TRBJ2-7, with 8 bases aligning to TRBD1. CDR1 SEHNR and CDR2 FQNEAQ come from the germline V gene (reference sequence). J was trimmed by 6 bases and V by 5 bases; bases with no gene match: 3. CDR3 length: 12 amino acids.

The table lists this clonotype with many counts. V gene TRBV29-1 combines with J gene TRBJ2-7; the match to TRBD1 covers 9 bases. The germline V gene encodes CDR1 SQVTM and CDR2 ANQGSEA. The ends lost 6 bases at V and 5 bases at J; junction bases unmatched: 8. The CDR3 contains 13 residues. In nucleotides, the CDR3 is TGCAGCGTCCCAGGGGACAGGGTCGACGAGCAGTACTTC. It specifies CSVPGDRVDEQYF.

This clonotype was observed many times. The chain is built from TRBV7-6 and TRBJ1-5, with D perhaps matching TRBD1 (5 bases). Germline CDR1 and CDR2: SGHVS and FNYEAQ. CDR3 length equals 15 residues. Trimming took 5 bases from V and 0 from J, leaving 11 bases between them. The CDR3 here is CASSAEGFSNQPQHF. DNA for the CDR3: TGTGCCAGCAGCGCGGAGGGGTTTAGCAATCAGCCCCAGCATTTT. The entire variable domain, with the rest obtained from reference TRBV7-6 and TRBJ1-5, is as follows: GAGVSQSPRYKVTKRGQDVALRCDPISGHVSLYWYRQALGQGPEFLTYFNYEAQQDKSGLPNDRFSAERPEGSISTLTIQRTEQRDSAMYRCASSAEGFSNQPQHFGDGTRLSIL.

The CDR3 reads CSAYNRDPYGYTF. DNA of the CDR3: TGCAGTGCTTATAACAGGGACCCCTATGGCTACACCTTC. V is TRBV20-1 and J is TRBJ1-2, with a tentative D call TRBD1 (6 bases). The CDR3 covers 13 residues. The germline V gene has CDR1 DFQATT and CDR2 SNEGSKA (reference sequence). The V end was cut by 5 bases, the J end by 4 bases, with 14 bases between.

The sample holds many counts of this clonotype. V gene TRBV7-9 combines with J gene TRBJ2-2; 14 bases fit TRBD2. V trimming: 5 bases; J trimming: 0 bases; junction bases outside the gene matches: 2. CDR1 SEHNR and CDR2 FQNEAQ come from the germline V gene (reference sequence). This CDR3 has 17 amino acids. The CDR3 spells CASSLGLAGANTGELFF. The CDR3 DNA sequence: TGTGCCAGCAGCCTGGGACTAGCGGGGGCGAACACCGGGGAGCTGTTTTTT.

This clonotype was observed at least ten times. The gene calls are TRBV12-3 or TRBV12-4 and TRBJ1-5; D remains unclear. This CDR3 region has 15 residues. V was clipped by 0 bases and J by 1 base, with 7 bases between them. The CDR3 DNA reads TGTGCCAGCAGTTTAGCGGGTGGGAGCAATCAGCCCCAGCATTTT. Its translation is CASSLAGGSNQPQHF.

This clonotype was recorded at least ten times. The rearrangement uses TRBV6-1 and TRBJ1-2; D is ambiguous. The CDR3 covers 13 residues. With 7 bases removed from V and 1 base from J, the gap between germline ends came to 10 bases. CDR1 and CDR2 from the germline V gene are MNHNS and SASEGT. CDR3 amino acids: CASKRQFNYGYTF. The DNA for the CDR3 is TGTGCCAGCAAAAGGCAGTTTAACTATGGCTACACCTTC.

The CDR3 reads CASSMPGQGEDNEKLFF. The CDR3 bases are TGTGCCAGTAGTATGCCCGGACAGGGAGAAGACAATGAAAAACTGTTTTTT. V is TRBV19 and J is TRBJ1-4; 8 bases agree with TRBD1. The CDR3 loop spans 17 amino acids. V was pared by 3 bases and J by 5 bases, with 11 bases of the junction left unmatched. Germline CDR1 and CDR2: LNHDA and SQIVND (reference sequence).

In its sample, this clonotype was seen a few times. This chain joins TRBV5-1 and TRBJ2-5; TRBD2 matches 8 bases. Germline lookup yields CDR1 SGHRS and CDR2 YFSETQ. There are 17 residues in the CDR3. Trimming took 4 bases from V and 7 from J; bases not matched to a gene: 18. CDR3 sequence: CASSPDARGATAGTQYF. The CDR3 region has the DNA TGCGCCAGCAGCCCCGACGCGCGGGGGGCCACTGCAGGGACCCAGTACTTC. The full variable domain, with the rest looked up from reference TRBV5-1 and TRBJ2-5, is KAGVTQTPRYLIKTRGQQVTLSCSPISGHRSVSWYQQTPGQGLQFLFEYFSETQRNKGNFPGRFSGRQFSNSRSEMNVSTLELGDSALYLCASSPDARGATAGTQYFGPGTRLLVL.

In this sample, this clonotype turned up many times. This chain connects TRBV7-8 to TRBJ2-7; D ambiguous. The CDR3 runs to 12 residues. V lost 4 bases and J lost 2, with 6 bases in between. Germline CDR1 reads SGHVS; CDR2 reads FQNEAQ. The CDR3 loop reads CASSSAPYEQYF. Here the CDR3 DNA reads TGTGCCAGCAGCTCTGCGCCCTACGAGCAGTACTTC.

This clonotype was seen more than once but under ten times. The genes are TRBV5-1 and TRBJ1-2; D possibly corresponds to TRBD1 (6 bases). The CDR3 totals 16 residues. Germline V gives CDR1 SGHRS, CDR2 YFSETQ. V was pared by 0 bases and J by 4 bases, with 16 bases between. The CDR3 here is CASSLEGPGESYGYTF. CDR3 DNA sequence: TGCGCCAGCAGCTTGGAGGGGCCAGGGGAGAGCTATGGCTACACCTTC.

The chain uses TRBV29-1 and TRBJ2-3, with 9 positions matching TRBD1. CDR1 is SQVTM, CDR2 ANQGSEA, per germline. J was trimmed by 2 bases and V by 7 bases; bases with no gene match: 1. The CDR3 spans 12 residues. The CDR3: CSGDRVTDTQYF. The CDR3 DNA sequence: TGCAGCGGGGACAGGGTCACAGATACGCAGTATTTT.

V is TRBV29-1 and J is TRBJ1-1; D is unclear. The CDR3 covers 12 residues. The V gene's germline CDR1 is SQVTM and CDR2 ANQGSEA. The germline V and J ends were trimmed by 4 bases and 7 bases, with 13 bases remaining between them. CDR3 bases: TGCAGCGTTGCTATTGGGCAGCGTGAAGCTTTCTTT. Protein sequence: CSVAIGQREAFF.

Concerning this clonotype: A read error may produce the germline difference seen at one junction end. The chain joins TRBV30 to TRBJ1-6; D is ambiguous. Per germline, CDR1 GTSNPN and CDR2 SVGIG (reference sequence). The CDR3 loop spans 16 amino acids. The DNA for the CDR3 is TGTGCCTGGAGTGATATCCGGGGTCGGCCAAATTCACCCCTCCGCTTT. Translation gives CAWSDIRGRPNSPLRF.

This clonotype has at least ten counts. The rearrangement joins TRBV4-2 to TRBJ2-7, with TRBD2 matching 9 bases. J gave up 5 bases and V 0 bases, and 5 bases lay outside the gene matches. The CDR3 is 15 residues long. CDR1 and CDR2 (germline): LGHNA, YNFKEQ. The CDR3 nucleotides read TGTGCCAGCAGCCAAGACGGTCTAGCGGGAAACGAGCAGTACTTC. Translating gives CASSQDGLAGNEQYF.

V usage is TRBV30 and J usage is TRBJ2-1, with D uncertain. Trimming shortened V by 3 bases and J by 4 bases, and 4 bases separated the two germline ends. Germline lookup yields CDR1 GTSNPN and CDR2 SVGIG (reference sequence). The CDR3 runs to 11 residues. The CDR3: CAWRGYNEQFF. The CDR3 nucleotides are TGTGCCTGGAGGGGGTACAATGAGCAGTTCTTC.

The J gene is TRBJ1-5, the V gene TRBV28; no firm D call. This CDR3 region has 13 residues. The V gene's germline CDR1 is MDHEN and CDR2 SYDVKM. Trimming removed 5 bases at V and 3 bases at J, with 8 bases between. In DNA form, the CDR3 reads TGTGCCAGCAGTACCACCCCCAATCAGCCCCAGCATTTT. Translation: CASSTTPNQPQHF.

This clonotype was observed a few times. V and J are TRBV28 and TRBJ2-7, with D perhaps assigned TRBD1 or TRBD2 (5 bases each). This CDR3 region has 15 residues. Trimming stripped 4 bases from V and 5 bases from J, with 18 bases between. Germline assignment: CDR1 MDHEN and CDR2 SYDVKM. CDR3 sequence (DNA): TGTGCCAGCAGTTCAAGGGGACCCCCAAACGACGAGCAGTACTTC. Its protein product is CASSSRGPPNDEQYF.

This clonotype was recorded many times. The chain employs TRBV12-3 or TRBV12-4 and TRBJ2-3; tentative D call: TRBD1 (6 bases). V was trimmed by 5 bases and J by 0 bases, leaving 9 bases between them. This CDR3 is built from 14 residues. CDR3 amino acids: CASSRDTSTDTQYF. CDR3 bases: TGTGCCAGCAGTCGGGACACCAGCACAGATACGCAGTATTTT.

This clonotype was recorded a few times. The chain is built from TRBV11-2 and TRBJ1-3, with D tentatively TRBD1 (5 bases). This CDR3 is 14 amino acids long. Trimming pared 6 bases from V and 0 bases from J, leaving 9 bases between. Germline-derived CDR1 and CDR2 are SGHAT and FQNNGV. This chain's CDR3 is CASSGQGSGNTIYF. In nucleotides, the CDR3 is TGTGCCAGCAGTGGCCAGGGCTCTGGAAACACCATATATTTT. The entire variable domain, with the rest obtained from reference TRBV11-2 and TRBJ1-3, is as follows: EAGVAQSPRYKIIEKRQSVAFWCNPISGHATLYWYQQILGQGPKLLIQFQNNGVVDDSQLPKDRFSAERLKGVDSTLKIQPAKLEDSAVYLCASSGQGSGNTIYFGEGSWLTVV.

Many counts were recorded for this clonotype. The rearrangement joins TRBV29-1 to TRBJ2-5; D unclear. The CDR3 covers 15 residues. Germline V gives CDR1 SQVTM, CDR2 ANQGSEA. V shed 0 bases and J shed 1 base, with 12 bases lying between them. The CDR3 sequence: CSVEEAVGFQETQYF. The DNA for the CDR3 is TGCAGCGTTGAAGAGGCAGTGGGCTTCCAAGAGACCCAGTACTTC.